Sequencing of this TCR beta chain was carried out in a study of shared clonotypes between healthy human individuals. Germline CDR1 reads LGHNA; CDR2 reads YSLEER. V trimming: 1 base; J trimming: 5 bases; junction bases outside the gene matches: 15. This CDR3 is built from 19 residues. Sequencing used immunoSEQ multiplex PCR; TCRdb keeps in-frame clones, though not all of them. This table has millions of clones, around nine tenths appearing once. The rearrangement uses TRBV4-3 and TRBJ2-1, with 9 bases fitting TRBD2. Material: naive CD4+ T cells sorted from blood. As to subset: CD45RA+ positively selected. This receptor was identified in a man in his late teens or twenties in good health. This CDR3 is CASSQGVSGRYAADNEQFF. CDR3 DNA sequence: TGCGCCAGCAGCCAAGGCGTTAGCGGGAGATATGCGGCTGACAATGAGCAGTTCTTC.